This is a list of T cell receptor beta chains from one sample in a study of T cell responses to AZD1222 COVID-19 vaccine. The method was immunoSEQ multiplex PCR; TCRdb's version includes in-frame clones alone and lacks a portion of them. The table shows tens of thousands of clones, with about 87% occurring only once. Sequences were derived from peripheral blood, sampled on day 0 of AZD1222 vaccination. Receptors were obtained from an adult in good health. The conserved cysteine and the conserved F or W are not part of the CDR3 here. A D gene is named only where the DNA matches it firmly.

V: TRBV27; D: .; CDR3: ASGAPGQNFYEQY
V: TRBV6-6; D: .; CDR3: ASRGGTEAF
V: TRBV3-1/TRBV3-2; D: .; CDR3: ASLPKGVDSPLH
V: TRBV6-5; D: .; CDR3: ASSYESLNSPLH
V: TRBV12-3/TRBV12-4; D: .; CDR3: ASKWTSYNEQF
V: TRBV18; D: .; CDR3: ASSFADRDTEAF
V: TRBV4-1; D: TRBD2; CDR3: ASSQEWTSGGSPDTQY
V: TRBV12-3/TRBV12-4; D: .; CDR3: ASSRENEQF
V: TRBV10-3; D: .; CDR3: AIASNTEAF
V: TRBV5-4; D: TRBD1; CDR3: ASSTGNFDEQY
V: TRBV11-2; D: TRBD2; CDR3: ASSQRPGGTHYNEQF
V: TRBV5-1; D: TRBD1; CDR3: ASSPGQGASTEAF
V: TRBV4-1; D: .; CDR3: ASSQFVGEGAEKLF
V: TRBV18; D: TRBD1; CDR3: ASSPSQGAGNEKLF
V: TRBV5-1; D: .; CDR3: ASSPTSLGETQY
V: TRBV4-1; D: .; CDR3: ASSQGGALVYGYT
V: TRBV12-3/TRBV12-4; D: .; CDR3: ASSTGNQPQH
V: TRBV6-5; D: .; CDR3: ASSTGGNSPLH
V: TRBV29-1; D: TRBD1; CDR3: SVGQGIGTTNEKLF
V: TRBV9; D: .; CDR3: ASSRARFGNTIY
V: TRBV15; D: .; CDR3: ATRRGDNSPLH
V: TRBV18; D: .; CDR3: ASSPFSRDEKLF
V: TRBV6-6; D: TRBD2; CDR3: ASSLSGTSGGGEQF
V: TRBV7-9; D: .; CDR3: ASSSRIQATDTQY
V: TRBV2; D: TRBD1; CDR3: ASRLTGGFYGYT
V: TRBV9; D: .; CDR3: ASSVDSFYEQY
V: TRBV19; D: .; CDR3: ASVKDRGSPLH
V: TRBV7-2; D: .; CDR3: ASSLSGVYEEQY
V: TRBV29-1; D: .; CDR3: SARGDTNTEAF
V: TRBV16; D: .; CDR3: ASSQWVGTEAF
V: TRBV12-3/TRBV12-4; D: .; CDR3: ASSLQNTEAF
V: TRBV7-9; D: TRBD1; CDR3: ASSPTGEGGYT
V: TRBV25-1; D: .; CDR3: ASSDHLTVYGYT
V: TRBV27; D: TRBD1; CDR3: ASSPDRGDKPQH
V: TRBV29-1; D: .; CDR3: SVGGENYGYT
V: TRBV7-2; D: .; CDR3: ASSLDRKTQY
V: TRBV5-1; D: TRBD1; CDR3: ASSLGTGGYGTEAF
V: TRBV5-1; D: .; CDR3: ASSLAVSGANVLT
V: TRBV11-3; D: .; CDR3: ASSLVYSPTGTLTEAF
V: TRBV4-1; D: .; CDR3: ASSSIGLNSGNTIY
V: TRBV2; D: TRBD1; CDR3: ASSRTGHEQY
V: TRBV19; D: .; CDR3: ASINDGHSGNTIY
V: TRBV12-3/TRBV12-4; D: .; CDR3: ASSQDQRRELF
V: TRBV10-1; D: .; CDR3: ASSRDPGYNEQF
V: TRBV5-5; D: .; CDR3: ASSLGGGSTDTQY